The present entry profiles one T cell receptor (beta chain) with its context. Its antigen is undetermined. These data are taken from a study of T cell responses to AZD1222 COVID-19 vaccine. Study observations and caveats: Repertoires were obtained solely post-peak T cell response. Clonal diversity was possibly underestimated, and white British individuals and females predominated among donors. Close to half of spike-specific TCRs reportedly recognize unmutated variant regions.

Libraries were prepared by immunoSEQ multiplex PCR; TCRdb keeps only in-frame clonotypes and omits some of them. The sample has 100,000 to 150,000 clones; approximately 91% are singletons. The CDR3 is 13 amino acids. The V and J ends lost 7 bases and 6 bases, in that order; junction bases with no gene match: 1. Germline loops: CDR1 SQVTM, CDR2 ANQGSEA. Sequencing was performed on peripheral blood, taken 28 days after the second AZD1222 dose. The chain recombines TRBV29-1 with TRBJ2-1, with 15 bases lining up with TRBD2. The sequence derives from an adult who received the AZD1222 COVID-19 vaccine. CDR3 sequence (DNA): TGCAGCGCGGGACTAGCGGGAGGCAATGAGCAGTTCTTC. Translation gives CSAGLAGGNEQFF.